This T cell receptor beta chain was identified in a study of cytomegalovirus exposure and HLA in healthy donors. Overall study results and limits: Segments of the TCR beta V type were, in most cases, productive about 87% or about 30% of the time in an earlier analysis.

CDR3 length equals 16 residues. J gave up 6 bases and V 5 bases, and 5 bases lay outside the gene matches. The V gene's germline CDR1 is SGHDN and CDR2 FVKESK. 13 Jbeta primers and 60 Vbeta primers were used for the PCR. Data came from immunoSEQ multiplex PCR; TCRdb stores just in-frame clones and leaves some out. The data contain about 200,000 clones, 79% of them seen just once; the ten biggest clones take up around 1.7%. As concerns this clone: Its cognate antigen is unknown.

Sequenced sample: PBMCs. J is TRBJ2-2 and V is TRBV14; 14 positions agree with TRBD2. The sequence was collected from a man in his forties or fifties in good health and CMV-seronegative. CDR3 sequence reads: CASSYPGLAGAGELFF. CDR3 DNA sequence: TGTGCCAGCAGCTACCCGGGACTAGCGGGAGCCGGGGAGCTGTTTTTT.